Below, 18 T cell receptor beta chains from the same sample are listed, as sequenced in a study of T cells after yellow fever vaccination. TCRdb independently ran MiXCR on the 5' RACE reads; one entry per CDR3 protein. Here the sample spans 450,000 to 550,000 distinct CDR3 sequences, around a fifth being singletons. Specimen: PBMCs, collected 20 to 25 days after the first yellow fever vaccination. All receptors come from a man in his late teens or twenties who received the YFV17D yellow fever vaccine.

The chain is built from TRBV4-3 and TRBJ2-5; no clear D. CDR3 size: 13 residues. With 4 bases removed from V and 0 bases from J, the gap between germline ends came to 6 bases. In germline, CDR1 is LGHNA, CDR2 YSLEER. CDR3: CASSRQYQETQYF. In nucleotides, the CDR3 is TGCGCCAGCAGCCGACAATACCAAGAGACCCAGTACTTC.

The chain has TRBV7-2 and TRBJ2-1; 7 bases line up with TRBD1. The germline CDR1 and CDR2 sequences are SGHTA and FQGNSA. V dropped 5 bases and J dropped 3; count of bases not matched to a gene: 7. The CDR3 spans 15 residues. The CDR3: CASSRGQVYYNEQFF. CDR3 DNA: TGTGCCAGCAGCCGCGGACAGGTATACTACAATGAGCAGTTCTTC. The full variable domain, its missing parts supplied by reference TRBV7-2 and TRBJ2-1, is GAGVSQSPSNKVTEKGKDVELRCDPISGHTALYWYRQSLGQGLEFLIYFQGNSAPDKSGLPSDRFSAERTGGSVSTLTIQRTQQEDSAVYLCASSRGQVYYNEQFFGPGTRLTVL.

In its sample, this clonotype was seen a few times. The chain recombines TRBV7-9 with TRBJ2-1, with 14 bases identical to TRBD2. CDR3 length equals 16 residues. Germline V gene sequence: CDR1 SEHNR, CDR2 FQNEAQ (reference sequence). Trimming took 6 bases from V and 5 from J; bases not matched to a gene: 6. The CDR3 sequence is CASRPGLAGGHNEQFF. The CDR3 DNA is TGTGCCAGCAGACCCGGACTAGCGGGGGGTCACAATGAGCAGTTCTTC.

The chain employs TRBV7-9 and TRBJ1-4, with 7 bases that match TRBD1. The CDR3 has 16 amino acids. The V and J ends lost 1 base and 4 bases, in that order; junction bases with no gene match: 6. Germline V lookup: CDR1 SEHNR, CDR2 FQNEAQ (reference sequence). The CDR3 region is CASSLVSGQYNEKLFF. DNA for the CDR3: TGTGCCAGCAGCTTAGTATCGGGACAGTATAATGAAAAACTGTTTTTT. The complete variable domain, with remaining parts taken from reference TRBV7-9 and TRBJ1-4, reads DTGVSQNPRHKITKRGQNVTFRCDPISEHNRLYWYRQTLGQGPEFLTYFQNEAQLEKSRLLSDRFSAERPKGSFSTLEIQRTEQGDSAMYLCASSLVSGQYNEKLFFGSGTQLSVL.

The chain employs TRBV29-1 and TRBJ2-3, with TRBD1 matching over 11 bases. This CDR3 region has 14 residues. Germline CDR1 reads SQVTM; CDR2 reads ANQGSEA. Losses at the gene ends were 6 bases for V and 4 bases for J; bases not matched to a gene: 6. The CDR3: CSVRTGGIADTQYF. The CDR3 DNA sequence: TGCAGCGTAAGGACAGGGGGCATCGCAGATACGCAGTATTTT.

This clonotype occurred a few times. The chain has TRBV6-2 or TRBV6-3 and TRBJ2-7; 9 nucleotides line up with TRBD1. Unmatched junction bases numbered 6, after V lost 4 bases and J lost 8 bases. The CDR3 is 13 amino acids. In germline, CDR1 is MNHEY, CDR2 SVGEGT. In nucleotides, the CDR3 is TGTGCCAGCAGTTCCGGGACAGGGTCGAAGCAGTACGTC. This codes for CASSSGTGSKQYV.

The table lists this clonotype with a few counts. The rearrangement joins TRBV20-1 to TRBJ2-2; TRBD1 might be the D (7 bases). The CDR3 runs 14 residues. Per the germline V gene, CDR1 is DFQATT and CDR2 is SNEGSKA (reference sequence). V was clipped by 2 bases and J by 5 bases, with 12 bases between them. DNA for the CDR3: TGCAGTGCTAGACGGCAGGGGGGAACCGGGGAGCTGTTTTTT. Protein: CSARRQGGTGELFF.

The rearrangement uses TRBV12-3 or TRBV12-4 and TRBJ2-2; 9 nucleotides agree with TRBD1. This CDR3 contains 16 residues. V lost 3 bases, J lost 7 bases, and 9 bases stayed unmatched. CDR3 DNA: TGTGCCAGCAGTTTTACAGGGGGCGGGGAGGACGGGGAGCTGTTTTTT. Its translation: CASSFTGGGEDGELFF.

This clonotype has a handful of counts. The V and J genes are TRBV7-9 and TRBJ2-7, with TRBD1 matching over 7 bases. Germline-derived CDR1 and CDR2 are SEHNR and FQNEAQ (reference sequence). V lost 10 bases and J lost 1; bases outside the gene matches: 13. The CDR3 covers 15 residues. This chain's CDR3 is CAIRGQRDVSYEQYV. The DNA for the CDR3 is TGTGCCATCAGGGGACAGCGAGACGTTTCCTACGAGCAGTACGTC.

This clonotype was seen ten or more times. J is TRBJ1-5 and V is TRBV20-1; unclear D gene. This CDR3 spans 12 amino acids. Germline V gene data show CDR1 as DFQATT and CDR2 as SNEGSKA (reference sequence). Deletions cut 5 bases from V and 4 bases from J, with 9 bases between. The DNA of the CDR3 is TGCAGTGCTTCCCAGGCGAATCAGCCCCAGCATTTT. Amino acids: CSASQANQPQHF.

This clonotype came up a few times. The genes are TRBV29-1 and TRBJ2-7; possible D gene TRBD1, 5 bases. Looked up from germline, CDR1 is SQVTM and CDR2 is ANQGSEA. The length of the CDR3 is 13 residues. Trimming pared 4 bases from V and 2 bases from J, leaving 12 bases between. CDR3 in amino acids: CSVAQGITYEQYF. DNA of the CDR3: TGCAGCGTTGCGCAGGGAATCACCTACGAGCAGTACTTC.

This clonotype was observed at least ten times. The chain links TRBV20-1 to TRBJ2-7; TRBD2 is a possible D gene (6 bases). Trimming removed 6 bases from V and 0 bases from J, with 15 bases in between. CDR1 DFQATT and CDR2 SNEGSKA come from the germline V gene (reference sequence). CDR3 length: 14 residues. CDR3 in DNA: TGCAGTGCGCAAGATAGCGGATACTCCTACGAGCAGTACGTC. This sequence encodes CSAQDSGYSYEQYV.

J is TRBJ2-1 and V is TRBV19; D is perhaps TRBD1 (6 bases). The CDR3 spans 14 residues. The germline V gene has CDR1 LNHDA and CDR2 SQIVND (reference sequence). V dropped 5 bases and J dropped 3 bases, with 11 bases sitting between them. As DNA, the CDR3 is TGTGCCAGTAGTGGACAGCTTAACTACAATGAGCAGTTCTTC. This encodes CASSGQLNYNEQFF.

This clonotype was picked up a small number of times. The genes are TRBV5-6 and TRBJ1-1, with no clear D. V was trimmed by 4 bases and J by 7 bases, leaving 8 bases between them. The CDR3 loop spans 11 amino acids. From germline, CDR1 is SGHDT and CDR2 YYEEEE. The CDR3 is CASSRISEAFF. The CDR3 nucleotides are TGTGCCAGCAGCCGGATCAGTGAAGCTTTCTTT.

This clonotype was counted a few times. V is TRBV18 and J is TRBJ1-1; tentatively, D is TRBD1 (5 bases). This CDR3 spans 14 amino acids. The germline CDR1 and CDR2 sequences are KGHSH and LQKENI. Trimming left V 6 bases short and J 5 bases short, with 16 bases between. Here the CDR3 DNA reads TGTGCCAGCTCCCCGTCGTTTCGGGGGACTGAAGCTTTCTTT. Amino acid sequence: CASSPSFRGTEAFF.

This clonotype was counted a few times. The V and J genes are TRBV6-5 and TRBJ2-5, with 7 positions matching TRBD1. V was pared by 6 bases and J by 14 bases, with 9 bases of the junction left unmatched. The germline V gene encodes CDR1 MNHEY and CDR2 SVGAGI. CDR3 length: 11 residues. The CDR3 coding sequence is TGTGCCAGCAGCACGGGACAGAGAAGATACTTC. This sequence encodes CASSTGQRRYF.

This clonotype was picked up a small number of times. This chain links TRBV12-3 or TRBV12-4 with TRBJ1-6; 9 nucleotides align to TRBD1. Losses at the gene ends were 7 bases for V and 9 bases for J; bases not matched to a gene: 7. The CDR3 runs 14 residues. For the CDR3, the DNA is TGTGCCAGCACCCTTGAGGGACAGGGTTCACCCCTCCACTTT. Protein product: CASTLEGQGSPLHF.

This clonotype was counted once. This sequence joins TRBV27 and TRBJ1-5, with D possibly matching TRBD1 (5 bases). This CDR3 contains 15 residues. The V end lost 2 bases, the J end lost 0 bases, and 8 bases lay between the germline ends. Germline loops: CDR1 MNHEY, CDR2 SMNVEV (reference sequence). The CDR3 bases are TGTGCCAGCAGTTTAGGGGGGATTAGCAATCAGCCCCAGCATTTT. The encoded protein is CASSLGGISNQPQHF.